This TCR beta chain was sequenced for a study of beta chain features in type 1 diabetes. For the study at large: In all, around 110,000,000 sorted cells from all samples were analyzed.

General study results and limits: Individuals with type 1 diabetes displayed fewer insertions and more deletions at VDJ junctions. Sequencing of cDNA might inflate the share of cells that strongly express TCR.

In the case of this clone: Its cognate antigen is unknown.

Between the trimmed V and J ends, which lost 4 bases and 7 bases, there was a span of 11 bases. Per germline, CDR1 MDHEN and CDR2 SYDVKM. The CDR3 contains 12 residues. Investigators reverse transcribed all isolated RNA, so they sequenced expressed TCRB transcripts. Naive, central memory and regulatory T cell samples averaged around 3.3 million reads. The data were produced by immunoSEQ multiplex PCR, yet TCRdb's version contains in-frame clones alone and is incomplete. The table records hundreds of thousands of clones, about 29% of them present only once. The TCR originated in a man aged 18 to 30 in good health. The V call is TRBV28, the J call TRBJ2-7; no clear D gene. The sample consisted of naive CD4+ T cells from blood. CDR3 nucleotides: TGTGCCAGCAGTTCAACCTACACTGAGCAGTACTTC. It codes for CASSSTYTEQYF.